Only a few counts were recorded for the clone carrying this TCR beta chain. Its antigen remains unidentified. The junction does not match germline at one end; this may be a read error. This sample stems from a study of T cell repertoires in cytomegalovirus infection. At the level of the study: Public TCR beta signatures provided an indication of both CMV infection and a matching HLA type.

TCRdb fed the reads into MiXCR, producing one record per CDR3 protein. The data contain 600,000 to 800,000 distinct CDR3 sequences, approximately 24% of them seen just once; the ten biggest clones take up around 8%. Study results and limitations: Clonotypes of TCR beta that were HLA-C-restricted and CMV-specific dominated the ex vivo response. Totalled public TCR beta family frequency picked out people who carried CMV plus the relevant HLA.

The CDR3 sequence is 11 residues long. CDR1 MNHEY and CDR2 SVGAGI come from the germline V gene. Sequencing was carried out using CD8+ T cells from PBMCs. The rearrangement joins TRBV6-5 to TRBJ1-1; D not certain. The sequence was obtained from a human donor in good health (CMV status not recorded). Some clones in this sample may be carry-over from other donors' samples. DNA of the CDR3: TGTGCCAGCAGTTACTACGCCGAAGTTTTCTTT. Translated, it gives CASSYYAEVFF.